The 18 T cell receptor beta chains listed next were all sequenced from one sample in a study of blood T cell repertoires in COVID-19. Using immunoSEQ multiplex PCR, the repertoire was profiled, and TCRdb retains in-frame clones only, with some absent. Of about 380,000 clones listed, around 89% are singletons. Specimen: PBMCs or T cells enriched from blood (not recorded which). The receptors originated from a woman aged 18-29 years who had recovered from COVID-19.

The CDR3 sequence: CASSKGDRSENYGYTF. The CDR3 nucleotides are TGTGCCAGCAGCAAAGGGGACAGGTCCGAAAACTATGGCTACACCTTC. This chain links TRBV21-1 with TRBJ1-2; no DNA check was done on the table's D call, TRBD1. TRBV21-1 is designated a pseudogene. This CDR3 contains 16 residues.

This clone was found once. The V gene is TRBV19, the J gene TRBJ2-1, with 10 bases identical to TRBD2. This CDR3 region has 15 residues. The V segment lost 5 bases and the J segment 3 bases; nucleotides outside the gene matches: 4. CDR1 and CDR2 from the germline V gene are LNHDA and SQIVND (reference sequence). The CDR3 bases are TGTGCCAGTAGTCACACTAGCGGGGACTACAATGAGCAGTTCTTC. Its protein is CASSHTSGDYNEQFF.

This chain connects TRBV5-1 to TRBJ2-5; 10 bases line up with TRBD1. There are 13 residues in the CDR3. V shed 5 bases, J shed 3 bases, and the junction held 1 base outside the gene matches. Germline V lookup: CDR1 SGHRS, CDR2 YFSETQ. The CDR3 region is CASRGTGEETQYF. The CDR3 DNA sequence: TGCGCCAGCAGGGGGACAGGGGAAGAGACCCAGTACTTC. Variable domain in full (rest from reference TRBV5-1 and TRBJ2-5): KAGVTQTPRYLIKTRGQQVTLSCSPISGHRSVSWYQQTPGQGLQFLFEYFSETQRNKGNFPGRFSGRQFSNSRSEMNVSTLELGDSALYLCASRGTGEETQYFGPGTRLLVL.

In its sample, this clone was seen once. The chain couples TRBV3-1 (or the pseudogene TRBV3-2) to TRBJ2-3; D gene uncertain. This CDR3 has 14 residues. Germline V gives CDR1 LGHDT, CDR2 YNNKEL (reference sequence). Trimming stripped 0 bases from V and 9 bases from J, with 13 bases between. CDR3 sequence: CASSQEPPYLTQYF. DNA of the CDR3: TGTGCCAGCAGCCAAGAGCCCCCCTACTTAACGCAGTATTTT.

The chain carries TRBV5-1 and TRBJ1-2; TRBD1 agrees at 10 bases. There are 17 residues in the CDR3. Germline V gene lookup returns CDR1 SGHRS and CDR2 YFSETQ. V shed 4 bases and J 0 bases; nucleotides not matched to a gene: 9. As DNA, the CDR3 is TGCGCCAGCAGCCTCCCCCGGGACAGGGGCGCTAACTATGGCTACACCTTC. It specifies CASSLPRDRGANYGYTF.

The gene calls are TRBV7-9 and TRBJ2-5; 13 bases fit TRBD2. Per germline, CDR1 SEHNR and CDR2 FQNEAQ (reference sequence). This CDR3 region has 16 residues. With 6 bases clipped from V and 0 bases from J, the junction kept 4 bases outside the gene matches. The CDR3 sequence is CASRRLAGGHQETQYF. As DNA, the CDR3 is TGTGCCAGCAGGCGACTAGCGGGGGGCCACCAAGAGACCCAGTACTTC.

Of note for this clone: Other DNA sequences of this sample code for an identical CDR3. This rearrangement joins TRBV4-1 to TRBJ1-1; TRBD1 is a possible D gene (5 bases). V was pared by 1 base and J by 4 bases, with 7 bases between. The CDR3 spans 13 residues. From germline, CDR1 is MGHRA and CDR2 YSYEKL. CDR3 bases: TGCGCCAGCAGCCAAGGCCAGGGCACTGAAGCTTTCTTT. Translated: CASSQGQGTEAFF.

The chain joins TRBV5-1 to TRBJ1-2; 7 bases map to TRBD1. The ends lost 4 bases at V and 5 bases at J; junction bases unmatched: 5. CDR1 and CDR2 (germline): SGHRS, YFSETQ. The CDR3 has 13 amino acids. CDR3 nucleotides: TGCGCCAGCAGCCCTGGGACAGCTTATGGCTACACCTTC. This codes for CASSPGTAYGYTF.

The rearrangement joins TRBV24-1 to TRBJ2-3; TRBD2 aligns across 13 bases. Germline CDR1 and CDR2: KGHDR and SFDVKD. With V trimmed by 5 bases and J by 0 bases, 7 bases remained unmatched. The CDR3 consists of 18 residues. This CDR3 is CATSAWTSGGLSTDTQYF. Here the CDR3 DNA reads TGTGCCACCAGTGCCTGGACTAGCGGGGGCCTCAGCACAGATACGCAGTATTTT.

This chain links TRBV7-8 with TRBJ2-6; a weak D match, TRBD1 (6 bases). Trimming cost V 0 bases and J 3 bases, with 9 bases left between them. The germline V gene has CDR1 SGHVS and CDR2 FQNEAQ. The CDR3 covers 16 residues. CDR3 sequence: CASSLARGIGANVLTF. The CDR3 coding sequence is TGTGCCAGCAGCTTAGCTAGGGGGATTGGGGCCAACGTCCTGACTTTC.

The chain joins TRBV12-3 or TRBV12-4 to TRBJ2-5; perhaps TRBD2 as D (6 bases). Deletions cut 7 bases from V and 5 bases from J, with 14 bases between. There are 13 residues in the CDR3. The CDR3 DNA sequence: TGTGCCAGCACCCCGGGCGGGGAGGAGACCCAGTACTTC. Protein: CASTPGGEETQYF.

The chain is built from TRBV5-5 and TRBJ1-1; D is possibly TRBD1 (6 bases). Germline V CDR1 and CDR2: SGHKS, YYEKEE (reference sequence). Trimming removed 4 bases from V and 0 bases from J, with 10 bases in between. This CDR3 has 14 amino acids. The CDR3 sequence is CASSGGAVNTEAFF. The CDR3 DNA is TGTGCCAGCAGCGGGGGGGCCGTGAACACTGAAGCTTTCTTT.

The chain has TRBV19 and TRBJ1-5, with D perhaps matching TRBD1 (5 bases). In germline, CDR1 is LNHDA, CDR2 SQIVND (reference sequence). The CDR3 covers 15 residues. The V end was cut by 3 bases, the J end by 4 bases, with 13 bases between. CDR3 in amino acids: CASSILWGGNQPQHF. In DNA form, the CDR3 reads TGTGCCAGTAGTATCTTGTGGGGGGGGAATCAGCCCCAGCATTTT.

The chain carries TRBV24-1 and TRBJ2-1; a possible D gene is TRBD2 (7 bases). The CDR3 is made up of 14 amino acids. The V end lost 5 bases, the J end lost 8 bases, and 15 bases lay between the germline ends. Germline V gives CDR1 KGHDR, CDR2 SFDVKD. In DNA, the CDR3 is TGTGCCACCAGTGGGGGGAGGGGGAGAGATGAGCAGTTCTTC. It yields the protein CATSGGRGRDEQFF.

The CDR3: CASSLGSPLTYEQYF. The CDR3 coding sequence is TGTGCCAGCAGCCTAGGGAGTCCCCTTACCTACGAGCAGTACTTC. The genes are TRBV27 and TRBJ2-7; D is perhaps TRBD2 (5 bases). The CDR3 consists of 15 residues. The V and J ends lost 6 bases and 2 bases respectively, with 17 bases between them. The germline gives CDR1 MNHEY, CDR2 SMNVEV (reference sequence).

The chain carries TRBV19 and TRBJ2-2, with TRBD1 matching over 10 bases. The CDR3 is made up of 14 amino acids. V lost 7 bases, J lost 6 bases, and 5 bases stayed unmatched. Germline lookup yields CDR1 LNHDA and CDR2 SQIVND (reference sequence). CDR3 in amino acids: CASKDRGDSGELFF. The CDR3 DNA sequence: TGTGCCAGTAAGGACAGGGGGGACTCCGGGGAGCTGTTTTTT.

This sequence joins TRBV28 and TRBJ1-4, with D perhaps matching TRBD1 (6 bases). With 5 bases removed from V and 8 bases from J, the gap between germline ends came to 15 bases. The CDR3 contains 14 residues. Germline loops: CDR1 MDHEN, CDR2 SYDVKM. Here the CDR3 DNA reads TGTGCCAGCAGTCGTCAGGGGCCAATCGAAAAACTGTTTTTT. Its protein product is CASSRQGPIEKLFF.

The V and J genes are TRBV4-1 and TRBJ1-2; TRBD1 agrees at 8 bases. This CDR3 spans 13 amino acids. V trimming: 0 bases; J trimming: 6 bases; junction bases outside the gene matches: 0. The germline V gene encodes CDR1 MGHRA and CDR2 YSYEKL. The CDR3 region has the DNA TGCGCCAGCAGCCAAGAACAGGGGGATGGCTACACCTTC. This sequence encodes CASSQEQGDGYTF.